This TCR beta chain derives from a study of T cell changes during pregnancy in multiple sclerosis (dated by TCRdb to the late 2010s). Some background on the complete study: Changes in the T cell repertoire over the course of pregnancy were examined in this study in women with multiple sclerosis.

The CDR3, from cysteine to phenylalanine, totals 17 residues. Only the CDR3 region is kept as DNA, spanning 51 bases read in frame from base 1. Trimming takes 4 bases from V and 0 bases from J, and the germline ends sit 18 bases apart. CDR1 SGHDT and CDR2 YYEEEE were looked up in the germline V gene. Of note for this clone: Its target antigen remains unknown. Per-base quality was not reported, and no clone a single base away is much larger than it.

The receptor library was made with the immunoSEQ multiplex PCR assay. The source is immuneACCESS, and TCRdb retained only in-frame sequences with V and J called. Part of the clones is not carried over; for the studies checked, unresolved V genes explain less than half of this, and the remainder is unexplained. For this sample there are some 34,000 clones; 90% to 95% appear just once. About 0.45% of the sample is taken by the ten largest. The starting material was CD4+ T cells from peripheral blood mononuclear cells, obtained in the third trimester of pregnancy. Recombination linked TRBV5-6 to TRBJ2-3; TRBD2 is perhaps the D gene, given 6 matching bases. The origin of this receptor is a female donor in good health, enrolled as a control in a pregnancy study. The DNA sequence is as follows: TGTGCCAGCAGCCTACTAGAGCTTGGGAGGAGCACAGATACGCAGTATTTT. Its translation is CASSLLELGRSTDTQYF. Extended through the reference TRBV5-6 and TRBJ2-3 proteins, this CDR3 yields the full variable domain: DAGVTQSPTHLIKTRGQQVTLRCSPKSGHDTVSWYQQALGQGPQFIFQYYEEEERQRGNFPDRFSGHQFPNYSSELNVNALLLGDSALYLCASSLLELGRSTDTQYFGPGTRLTVL.